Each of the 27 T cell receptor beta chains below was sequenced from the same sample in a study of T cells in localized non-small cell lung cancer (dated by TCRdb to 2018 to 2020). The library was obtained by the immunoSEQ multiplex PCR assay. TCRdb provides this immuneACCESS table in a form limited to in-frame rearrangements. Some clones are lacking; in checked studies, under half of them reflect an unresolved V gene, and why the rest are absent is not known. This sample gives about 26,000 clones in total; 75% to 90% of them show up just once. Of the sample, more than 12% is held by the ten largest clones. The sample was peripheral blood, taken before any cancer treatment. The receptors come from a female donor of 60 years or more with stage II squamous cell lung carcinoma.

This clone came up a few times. CDR3 sequence reads: CSVGQGTPEAFF. CDR3 nucleotides: TGCAGCGTTGGACAGGGGACCCCTGAAGCTTTCTTT. The chain couples TRBV29-1 to TRBJ1-1; TRBD1 aligns across 8 bases. Germline V gene data show CDR1 as SQVTM and CDR2 as ANQGSEA. V lost 4 bases to trimming and J lost 6 bases; unmatched junction nucleotides: 4. The CDR3 length is 12 residues. The whole variable domain, remainder taken from reference TRBV29-1 and TRBJ1-1, is SAVISQKPSRDICQRGTSLTIQCQVDSQVTMMFWYRQQPGQSLTLIATANQGSEATYESGFVIDKFPISRPNLTFSTLTVSNMSPEDSSIYLCSVGQGTPEAFFGQGTRLTVV.

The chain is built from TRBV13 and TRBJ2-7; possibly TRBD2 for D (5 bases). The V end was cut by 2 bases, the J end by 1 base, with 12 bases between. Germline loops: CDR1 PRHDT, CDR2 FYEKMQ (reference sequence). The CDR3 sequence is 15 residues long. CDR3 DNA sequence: TGTGCCAGCAGCTTAAGCGGACTGACATCCTACGAGCAGTACTTC. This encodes CASSLSGLTSYEQYF.

The CDR3, as DNA: TGTGCCAGCAGCTTGTCGGGAAACTTTAATGAAAAACTGTTTTTT. This translates into CASSLSGNFNEKLFF. V usage is TRBV7-8 and J usage is TRBJ1-4; no reliable D call. V was trimmed by 3 bases and J by 4 bases, leaving 12 bases between them. Per the germline V gene, CDR1 is SGHVS and CDR2 is FQNEAQ. The CDR3 is made up of 15 amino acids. The complete variable domain, with remaining parts taken from reference TRBV7-8 and TRBJ1-4, reads GAGVSQSPRYKVAKRGQDVALRCDPISGHVSLFWYQQALGQGPEFLTYFQNEAQLDKSGLPSDRFFAERPEGSVSTLKIQRTQQEDSAVYLCASSLSGNFNEKLFFGSGTQLSVL.

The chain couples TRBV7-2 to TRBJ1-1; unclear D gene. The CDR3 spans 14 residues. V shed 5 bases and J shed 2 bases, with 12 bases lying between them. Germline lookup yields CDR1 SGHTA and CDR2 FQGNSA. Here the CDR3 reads CASSPQIFNTEAFF. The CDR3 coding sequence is TGTGCCAGCAGCCCACAGATATTTAACACTGAAGCTTTCTTT.

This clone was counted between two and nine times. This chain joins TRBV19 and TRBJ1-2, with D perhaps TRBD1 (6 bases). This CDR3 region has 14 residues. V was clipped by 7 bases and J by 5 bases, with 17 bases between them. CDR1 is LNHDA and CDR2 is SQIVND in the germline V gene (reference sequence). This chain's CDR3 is CASNANGGRYGYTF. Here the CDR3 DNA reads TGTGCCAGTAACGCGAACGGGGGCCGGTATGGCTACACCTTC.

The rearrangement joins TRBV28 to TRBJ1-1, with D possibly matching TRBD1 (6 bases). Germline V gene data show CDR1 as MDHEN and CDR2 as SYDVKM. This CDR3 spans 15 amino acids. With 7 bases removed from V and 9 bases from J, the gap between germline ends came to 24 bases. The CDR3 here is CASISWGRFSYKAFF. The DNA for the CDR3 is TGTGCCAGCATCAGTTGGGGGCGCTTCTCATATAAAGCTTTCTTT.

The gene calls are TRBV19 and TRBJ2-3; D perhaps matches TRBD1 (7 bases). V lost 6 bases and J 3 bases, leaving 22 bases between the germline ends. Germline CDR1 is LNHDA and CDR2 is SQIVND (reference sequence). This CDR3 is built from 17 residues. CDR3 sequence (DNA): TGTGCCAGTAGGCGAGACCAAGGGGGCGCGGGAACAGATACGCAGTATTTT. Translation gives CASRRDQGGAGTDTQYF.

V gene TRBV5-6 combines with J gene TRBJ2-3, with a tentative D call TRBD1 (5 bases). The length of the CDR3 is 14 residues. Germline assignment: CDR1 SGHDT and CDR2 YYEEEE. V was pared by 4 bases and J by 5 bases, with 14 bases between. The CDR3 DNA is TGTGCCAGCAGCCTGGGGCGGCTCTTAGATACGCAGTATTTT. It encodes CASSLGRLLDTQYF.

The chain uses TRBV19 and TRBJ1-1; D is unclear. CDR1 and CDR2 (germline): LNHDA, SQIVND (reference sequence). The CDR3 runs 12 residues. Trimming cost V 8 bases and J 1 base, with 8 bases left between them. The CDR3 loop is CASWRANTEAFF. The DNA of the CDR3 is TGTGCCAGTTGGAGGGCGAACACTGAAGCTTTCTTT.

In DNA form, the CDR3 reads TGTGCCAGCAGTACCGGACAGGGTTTCAATGAGCAGTTCTTC. This gives the protein CASSTGQGFNEQFF. This rearrangement joins TRBV27 to TRBJ2-1, with 8 bases lining up with TRBD1. Per germline, CDR1 MNHEY and CDR2 SMNVEV (reference sequence). CDR3 size: 14 residues. Trimming removed 5 bases from V and 6 bases from J; junction bases left unmatched: 6.

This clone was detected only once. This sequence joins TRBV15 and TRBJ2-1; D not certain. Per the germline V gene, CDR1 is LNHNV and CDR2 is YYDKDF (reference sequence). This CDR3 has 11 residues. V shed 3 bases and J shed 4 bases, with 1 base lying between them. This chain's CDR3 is CATSSYNEQFF. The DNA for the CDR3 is TGTGCCACCAGCAGTTACAATGAGCAGTTCTTC.

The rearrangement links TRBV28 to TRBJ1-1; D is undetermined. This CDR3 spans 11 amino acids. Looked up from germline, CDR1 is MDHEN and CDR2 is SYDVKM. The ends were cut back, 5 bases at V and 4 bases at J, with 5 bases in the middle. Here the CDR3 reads CASSLGTEAFF. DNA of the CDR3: TGTGCCAGCAGTCTAGGCACTGAAGCTTTCTTT.

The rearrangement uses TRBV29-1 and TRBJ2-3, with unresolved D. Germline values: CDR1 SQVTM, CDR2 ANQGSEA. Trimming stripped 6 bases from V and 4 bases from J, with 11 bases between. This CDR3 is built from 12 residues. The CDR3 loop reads CSVRPPSDTQYF. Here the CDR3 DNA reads TGCAGCGTCCGCCCCCCATCAGATACGCAGTATTTT.

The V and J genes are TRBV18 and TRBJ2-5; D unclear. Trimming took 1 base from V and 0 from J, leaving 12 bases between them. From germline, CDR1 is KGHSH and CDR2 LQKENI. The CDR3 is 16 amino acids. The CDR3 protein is CASSPLRTSYQETQYF. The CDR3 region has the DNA TGTGCCAGCTCACCACTCCGGACCTCGTACCAAGAGACCCAGTACTTC.

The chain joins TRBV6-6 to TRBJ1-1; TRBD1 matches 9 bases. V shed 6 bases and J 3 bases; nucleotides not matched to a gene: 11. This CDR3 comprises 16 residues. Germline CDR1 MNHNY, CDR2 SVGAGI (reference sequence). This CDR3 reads CASSRDRARGHTEAFF. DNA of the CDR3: TGTGCCAGCAGCAGGGACAGGGCGAGGGGCCACACTGAAGCTTTCTTT.

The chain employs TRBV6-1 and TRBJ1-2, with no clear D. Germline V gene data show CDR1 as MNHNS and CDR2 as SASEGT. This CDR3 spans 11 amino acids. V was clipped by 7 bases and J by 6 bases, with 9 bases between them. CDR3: CASKAVNGYTF. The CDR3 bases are TGTGCCAGCAAAGCGGTTAATGGCTACACCTTC.

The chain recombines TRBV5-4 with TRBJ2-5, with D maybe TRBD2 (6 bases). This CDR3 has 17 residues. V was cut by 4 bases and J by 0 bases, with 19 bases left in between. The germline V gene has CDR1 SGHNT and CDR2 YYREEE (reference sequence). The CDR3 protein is CASSPRGRSGNQETQYF. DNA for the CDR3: TGTGCCAGCAGCCCCCGGGGGAGAAGCGGAAACCAAGAGACCCAGTACTTC.

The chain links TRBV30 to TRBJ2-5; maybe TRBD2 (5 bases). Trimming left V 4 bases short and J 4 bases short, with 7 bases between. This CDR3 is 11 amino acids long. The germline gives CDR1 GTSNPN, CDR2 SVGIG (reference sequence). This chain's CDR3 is CAWTGGETQYF. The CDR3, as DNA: TGTGCCTGGACCGGAGGAGAGACCCAGTACTTC.

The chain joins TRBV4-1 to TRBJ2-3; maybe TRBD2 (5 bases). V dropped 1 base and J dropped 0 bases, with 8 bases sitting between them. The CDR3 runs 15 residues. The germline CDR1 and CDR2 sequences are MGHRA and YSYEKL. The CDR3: CASSQASRSTDTQYF. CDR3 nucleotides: TGCGCCAGCAGCCAAGCTAGCCGTAGCACAGATACGCAGTATTTT.

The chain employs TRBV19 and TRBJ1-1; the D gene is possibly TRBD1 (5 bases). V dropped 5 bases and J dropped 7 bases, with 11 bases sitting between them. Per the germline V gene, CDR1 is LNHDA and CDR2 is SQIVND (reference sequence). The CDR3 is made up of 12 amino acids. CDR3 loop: CASSPMGGEAFF. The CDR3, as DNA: TGTGCCAGTAGTCCCATGGGGGGTGAAGCTTTCTTT.

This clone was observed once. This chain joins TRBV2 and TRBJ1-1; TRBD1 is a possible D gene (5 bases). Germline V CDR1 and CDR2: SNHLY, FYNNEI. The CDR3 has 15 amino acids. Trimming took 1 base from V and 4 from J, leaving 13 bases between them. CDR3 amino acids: CASSEGGDLFTEAFF. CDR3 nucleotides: TGTGCCAGCAGTGAAGGAGGGGACCTTTTCACTGAAGCTTTCTTT.

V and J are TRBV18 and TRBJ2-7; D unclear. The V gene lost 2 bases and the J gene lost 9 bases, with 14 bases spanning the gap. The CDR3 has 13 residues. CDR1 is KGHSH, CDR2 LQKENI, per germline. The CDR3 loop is CASSPDTSEGQYF. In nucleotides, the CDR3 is TGTGCCAGCTCACCAGACACTTCCGAAGGGCAGTACTTC. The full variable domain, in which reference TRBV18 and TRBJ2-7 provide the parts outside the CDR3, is NAGVMQNPRHLVRRRGQEARLRCSPMKGHSHVYWYRQLPEEGLKFMVYLQKENIIDESGMPKERFSAEFPKEGPSILRIQQVVRGDSAAYFCASSPDTSEGQYFGPGTRLTVT.

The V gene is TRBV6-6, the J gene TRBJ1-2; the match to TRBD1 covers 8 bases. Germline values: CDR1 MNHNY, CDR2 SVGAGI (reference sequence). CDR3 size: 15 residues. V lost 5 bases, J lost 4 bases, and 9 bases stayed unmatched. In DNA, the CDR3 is TGTGCCAGCAGTGCCCAGGGGGCAGTTCGCTATGGCTACACCTTC. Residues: CASSAQGAVRYGYTF.

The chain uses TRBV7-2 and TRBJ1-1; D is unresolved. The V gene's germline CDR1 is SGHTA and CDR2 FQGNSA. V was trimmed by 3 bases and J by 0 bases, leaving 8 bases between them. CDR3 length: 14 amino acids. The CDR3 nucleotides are TGTGCCAGCAGCTTGATATGGATGAACACTGAAGCTTTCTTT. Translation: CASSLIWMNTEAFF.

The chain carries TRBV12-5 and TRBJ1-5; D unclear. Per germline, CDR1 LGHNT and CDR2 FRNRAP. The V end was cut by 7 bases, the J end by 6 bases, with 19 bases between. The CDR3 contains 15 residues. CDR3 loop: CASVQDGGPGQPQHF. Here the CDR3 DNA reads TGTGCTAGTGTCCAGGACGGAGGCCCCGGTCAGCCCCAGCATTTT.

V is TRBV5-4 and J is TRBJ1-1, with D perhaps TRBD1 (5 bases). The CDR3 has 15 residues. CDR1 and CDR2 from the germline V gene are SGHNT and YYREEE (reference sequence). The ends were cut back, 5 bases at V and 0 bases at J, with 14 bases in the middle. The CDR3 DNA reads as TGTGCCAGCAGACCCGGGGGAGCTATGAACACTGAAGCTTTCTTT. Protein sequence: CASRPGGAMNTEAFF.

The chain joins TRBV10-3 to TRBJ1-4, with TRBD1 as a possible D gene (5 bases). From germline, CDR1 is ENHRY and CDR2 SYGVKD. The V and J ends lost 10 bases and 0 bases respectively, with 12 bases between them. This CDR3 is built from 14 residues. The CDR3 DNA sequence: TGTGCCACAGGGACGGCCGCAACTAATGAAAAACTGTTTTTT. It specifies CATGTAATNEKLFF.